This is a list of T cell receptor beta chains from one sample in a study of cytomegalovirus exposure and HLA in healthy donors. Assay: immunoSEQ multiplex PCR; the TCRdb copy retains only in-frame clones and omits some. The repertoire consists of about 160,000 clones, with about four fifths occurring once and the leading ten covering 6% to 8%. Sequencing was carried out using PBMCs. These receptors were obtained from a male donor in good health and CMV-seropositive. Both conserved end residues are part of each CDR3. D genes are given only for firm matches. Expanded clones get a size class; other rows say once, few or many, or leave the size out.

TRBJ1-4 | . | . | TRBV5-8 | CASSLVDRDEKLFF | TGTGCCAGCAGTTTGGTAGACAGAGATGAAAAACTGTTTTTT
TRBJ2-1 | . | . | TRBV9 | CASRTPREFF | TGTGCCAGCAGGACCCCTAGAGAGTTCTTC
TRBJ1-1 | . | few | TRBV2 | CASRRTFMNTEAFF | TGTGCCAGCAGGAGGACTTTTATGAACACTGAAGCTTTCTTT
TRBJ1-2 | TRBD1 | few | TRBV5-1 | CASSSRGQGNYGYTF | TGCGCCAGCAGCTCGAGGGGACAGGGGAACTATGGCTACACCTTC
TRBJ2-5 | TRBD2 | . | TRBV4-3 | CASSPYLAGGETQYF | TGCGCCAGCAGTCCCTACTTAGCGGGGGGAGAGACCCAGTACTTC
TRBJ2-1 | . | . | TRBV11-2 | CASSLGTSSDEQFF | TGTGCCAGCAGCTTAGGCACTAGCTCGGATGAGCAGTTCTTC
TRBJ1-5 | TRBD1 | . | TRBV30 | CAWRSGGHQPQHF | TGTGCCTGGAGATCAGGGGGCCATCAGCCCCAGCATTTT
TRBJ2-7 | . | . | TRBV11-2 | CASSSYDPFLRAYEQYF | TGTGCCAGCAGCTCTTATGACCCTTTCCTCCGGGCCTACGAGCAGTACTTC
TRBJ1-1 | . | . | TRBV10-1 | CASRDRGNTEAFF | TGCGCCAGCAGGGACAGAGGGAACACTGAAGCTTTCTTT
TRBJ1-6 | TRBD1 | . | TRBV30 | CAWIRRTGANSPLHF | TGTGCCTGGATCCGCAGGACAGGGGCTAATTCACCCCTCCACTTT
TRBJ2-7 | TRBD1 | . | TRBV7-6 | CASSFGTGEFSEQYF | TGTGCCAGCAGCTTCGGGACAGGGGAGTTTTCCGAGCAGTACTTC
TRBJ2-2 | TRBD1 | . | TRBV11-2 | CASTLQGQGAIGELFF | TGTGCCAGCACCCTACAGGGACAGGGGGCGATCGGGGAGCTGTTTTTT
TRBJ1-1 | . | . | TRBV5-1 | CASSRELENTEAFF | TGCGCCAGCAGCCGGGAGTTAGAGAACACTGAAGCTTTCTTT
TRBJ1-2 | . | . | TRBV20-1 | CSAVEFPFF | TGCAGTGCTGTAGAATTTCCCTTCTTC
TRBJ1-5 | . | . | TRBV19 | CASSIAGDQPQHF | TGTGCCAGTAGTATAGCAGGGGATCAGCCCCAGCATTTT
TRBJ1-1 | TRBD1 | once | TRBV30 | CAWSGGKLTGTGGRKTEAFF | TGTGCCTGGAGTGGAGGAAAGCTCACCGGGACAGGGGGTAGAAAGACTGAAGCTTTCTTT
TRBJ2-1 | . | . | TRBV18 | CASSPSLDEQFF | TGTGCCAGCTCACCTAGCCTGGATGAGCAGTTCTTC
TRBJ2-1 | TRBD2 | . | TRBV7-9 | CASSLLAGGSGNEQFF | TGTGCCAGCAGCTTATTAGCGGGGGGCTCGGGCAATGAGCAGTTCTTC
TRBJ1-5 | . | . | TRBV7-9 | CASSLGNRHNQPQHF | TGTGCCAGCAGCTTAGGCAACAGGCACAATCAGCCCCAGCATTTT
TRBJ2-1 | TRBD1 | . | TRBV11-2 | CASSPTGQGNDEQFF | TGTGCCAGCAGCCCAACGGGACAGGGGAATGATGAGCAGTTCTTC
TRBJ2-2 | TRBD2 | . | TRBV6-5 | CARTAGGEGTGELFF | TGTGCCAGGACAGCGGGGGGGGAAGGCACCGGGGAGCTGTTTTTT
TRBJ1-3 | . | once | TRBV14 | CASSPRSSSGNTIYF | TGTGCCAGCAGCCCCCGTTCTAGCTCTGGAAACACCATATATTTT
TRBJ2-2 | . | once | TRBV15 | CATSPDWSNTGELFF | TGTGCCACCAGCCCGGACTGGTCGAACACCGGGGAGCTGTTTTTT
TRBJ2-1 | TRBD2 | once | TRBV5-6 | CASSLGPSGGAYNEQFF | TGTGCCAGCAGCTTGGGGCCTAGCGGGGGCGCCTACAATGAGCAGTTCTTC
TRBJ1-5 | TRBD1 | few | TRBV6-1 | CASSEAGTGSAIKHF | TGTGCCAGCAGTGAGGCCGGGACAGGAAGCGCCATCAAGCATTTT
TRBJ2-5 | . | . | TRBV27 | CASSFSQPGTQYF | TGTGCCAGCAGTTTCAGCCAGCCGGGGACCCAGTACTTC
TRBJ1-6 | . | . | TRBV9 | CASSVGGRDSSPLHF | TGTGCCAGCAGCGTAGGTGGCAGGGACTCTTCACCCCTCCACTTT
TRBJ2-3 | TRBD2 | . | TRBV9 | CASSVPSGGRNFTDTQYF | TGTGCCAGCAGCGTCCCTAGCGGGGGTCGAAATTTCACAGATACGCAGTATTTT
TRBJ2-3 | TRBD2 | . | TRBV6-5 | CASSLSGGNGTQYF | TGTGCCAGCAGCCTTAGCGGGGGGAACGGTACGCAGTATTTT
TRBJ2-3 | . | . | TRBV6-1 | CASRPQAAISYF | TGTGCCAGCAGGCCCCAAGCGGCGATATCCTATTTT